Below, 21 T cell receptor beta chains from the same sample are listed, as sequenced in a study of blood T cell repertoires in COVID-19. Profiling relied on immunoSEQ multiplex PCR, and the TCRdb table lists in-frame clones only, not all of them. The table includes approximately 490,000 clones, 70% to 90% detected once. The sequencing sample was made of PBMCs or T cells enriched from blood (not recorded which). These receptors came from a woman aged 60-75 years who had recovered from COVID-19.

As to this clone: Other nucleotide sequences from this sample produce the same CDR3. This sequence joins TRBV7-2 and TRBJ2-7; a weak D match, TRBD2 (6 bases). The CDR3 sequence is 14 residues long. V was cut by 5 bases and J by 3 bases, with 14 bases left in between. The germline gives CDR1 SGHTA, CDR2 FQGNSA. CDR3 nucleotide sequence: TGTGCCAGCAGCCCCGGAGGGAATAGCTACGAGCAGTACTTC. It encodes CASSPGGNSYEQYF.

The chain recombines TRBV5-8 with TRBJ2-7, with TRBD2 matching over 15 bases. The germline gives CDR1 SGHTS, CDR2 YDEGEE. V gave up 4 bases and J gave up 8 bases; unmatched junction bases: 7. The CDR3 extends over 15 amino acids. The CDR3 coding sequence is TGTGCCAGCAGCCTGTCGGGACTAGCGGGGGGAAAGCAGTACTTC. Translated, it gives CASSLSGLAGGKQYF.

The chain recombines TRBV6-2 or TRBV6-3 with TRBJ1-1, with D uncertain. V lost 4 bases and J 11 bases, leaving 14 bases between the germline ends. The CDR3 extends over 12 amino acids. Germline V gives CDR1 MNHEY, CDR2 SVGEGT. CDR3 DNA: TGTGCCAGCAGTTCGCCGAGGAGAGATGCTTTCTTT. It encodes CASSSPRRDAFF.

V gene TRBV2 combines with J gene TRBJ2-1; no clear D gene. Germline V CDR1 and CDR2: SNHLY, FYNNEI. The CDR3 runs 13 residues. The germline V and J ends were trimmed by 6 bases and 2 bases, with 8 bases remaining between them. The CDR3 protein is CASSLVTYNEQFF. The CDR3 nucleotides are TGTGCCAGCAGCCTAGTCACCTACAATGAGCAGTTCTTC.

The CDR3 DNA is TGTGCCAGCAGGAGGGACAGCCGGGACTCAGATACGCAGTATTTT. Its protein product is CASRRDSRDSDTQYF. The gene calls are TRBV5-5 and TRBJ2-3, with D maybe TRBD1 (7 bases). Trimming shortened V by 5 bases and J by 4 bases, and 17 bases separated the two germline ends. CDR3 length: 15 amino acids. Germline V gene lookup returns CDR1 SGHKS and CDR2 YYEKEE (reference sequence). The full variable domain, in which reference TRBV5-5 and TRBJ2-3 provide the parts outside the CDR3, is DAGVTQSPTHLIKTRGQQVTLRCSPISGHKSVSWYQQVLGQGPQFIFQYYEKEERGRGNFPDRFSARQFPNYSSELNVNALLLGDSALYLCASRRDSRDSDTQYFGPGTRLTVL.

The V and J genes are TRBV7-9 and TRBJ2-1; tentative D call: TRBD2 (5 bases). CDR3 size: 12 residues. CDR1 and CDR2 (germline): SEHNR, FQNEAQ (reference sequence). V shed 5 bases and J shed 9 bases, with 11 bases lying between them. The DNA for the CDR3 is TGTGCCAGCAGCCAAGTAGGAGGTGAGCAGTTCTTC. It codes for CASSQVGGEQFF.

The V and J genes are TRBV2 and TRBJ2-2, with 7 bases aligning to TRBD2. The length of the CDR3 is 14 residues. Looked up from germline, CDR1 is SNHLY and CDR2 is FYNNEI. V trimming: 5 bases; J trimming: 0 bases; junction bases outside the gene matches: 0. Here the CDR3 DNA reads TGTGCCAGCAGTAGCGGGGCGAACACCGGGGAGCTGTTTTTT. This encodes CASSSGANTGELFF.

The table lists this clone with a count of one. The chain is built from TRBV10-3 and TRBJ1-5, with TRBD1 identical over 9 bases. The CDR3 consists of 16 residues. The germline gives CDR1 ENHRY, CDR2 SYGVKD. J was trimmed by 4 bases and V by 3 bases; bases with no gene match: 7. The CDR3, as DNA: TGTGCCATCAGTGACGCCGACAGGGGGATGAATCAGCCCCAGCATTTT. This gives the protein CAISDADRGMNQPQHF.

V is TRBV5-5 and J is TRBJ1-4; D unresolved. CDR3 length: 13 residues. Trimming shortened V by 7 bases and J by 2 bases, and 9 bases separated the two germline ends. Germline CDR1 reads SGHKS; CDR2 reads YYEKEE (reference sequence). The CDR3 DNA sequence: TGTGCCAGCGCATTCGGGACTAATGAAAAACTGTTTTTT. Residues: CASAFGTNEKLFF.

The gene calls are TRBV4-2 and TRBJ2-7, with TRBD2 matching 7 bases. This CDR3 has 15 amino acids. Germline V lookup: CDR1 LGHNA, CDR2 YNFKEQ. V lost 1 base to trimming and J lost 5 bases; unmatched junction nucleotides: 8. CDR3 nucleotides: TGTGCCAGCAGCCAAGGATCGGCGGGGGAGGACGAGCAGTACTTC. Encoded protein: CASSQGSAGEDEQYF.

This chain connects TRBV5-1 to TRBJ2-7, with a tentative D call TRBD1 (7 bases). Trimming took off 4 bases at V and 6 bases at J, with 23 bases between the two ends. The CDR3 sequence is 16 residues long. The germline CDR1 and CDR2 sequences are SGHRS and YFSETQ. The CDR3 coding sequence is TGCGCCAGCAGCCGACCCTTAACCCAGGGGGGACGCGAGCAGTACGTC. Encoded protein: CASSRPLTQGGREQYV.

The V and J genes are TRBV7-9 and TRBJ2-2, with 11 bases matching TRBD1. Germline V gene lookup returns CDR1 SEHNR and CDR2 FQNEAQ (reference sequence). The V and J ends lost 5 bases and 7 bases, in that order; junction bases with no gene match: 6. The CDR3 runs 15 residues. CDR3 bases: TGTGCCAGCAGCCTCCGGGACAGGGGGGTCGGGGAGCTGTTTTTT. Protein sequence: CASSLRDRGVGELFF.

The rearrangement links TRBV27 to TRBJ1-1; 7 positions agree with TRBD1. There are 13 residues in the CDR3. Germline V gene lookup returns CDR1 MNHEY and CDR2 SMNVEV (reference sequence). Unmatched junction bases numbered 5, after V lost 6 bases and J lost 4 bases. CDR3 in DNA: TGTGCCAGCAGGACAGGGTCGCGCACTGAAGCTTTCTTT. This gives the protein CASRTGSRTEAFF.

This clone appeared a single time. The rearrangement uses TRBV12-5 and TRBJ2-1, with D uncertain. Germline V gene sequence: CDR1 LGHNT, CDR2 FRNRAP. V was shortened by 3 bases and J by 6 bases, with 9 bases between the two germline ends. The CDR3 loop spans 13 amino acids. CDR3 sequence (DNA): TGTGCTAGTGGTTTTGACTGGGTCAATGAGCAGTTCTTC. The encoded protein is CASGFDWVNEQFF.

The gene calls are TRBV7-7 and TRBJ2-5; TRBD1 matches 9 bases. Germline V CDR1 and CDR2: SSHAT, FNYEAQ (reference sequence). Unmatched junction bases numbered 7, after V lost 4 bases and J lost 4 bases. The CDR3 is 15 amino acids. CDR3 protein: CASSSQGAGVETQYF. Written as DNA, the CDR3 is TGTGCCAGCAGCTCACAGGGGGCCGGAGTAGAGACCCAGTACTTC. Full variable domain (remainder filled in from reference TRBV7-7 and TRBJ2-5): GAGVSQSPRYKVTKRGQDVTLRCDPISSHATLYWYQQALGQGPEFLTYFNYEAQPDKSGLPSDRFSAERPEGSISTLTIQRTEQRDSAMYRCASSSQGAGVETQYFGPGTRLLVL.

This clone appeared a single time. The CDR3 bases are TGTGCCTGGAAGGGCAGGGGGCGAGGCACTGAAGCTTTCTTT. This sequence encodes CAWKGRGRGTEAFF. The chain uses TRBV30 and TRBJ1-1, with 8 bases identical to TRBD1. Germline V gene data show CDR1 as GTSNPN and CDR2 as SVGIG (reference sequence). Trimming cost V 4 bases and J 4 bases; bases outside gene matches: 8. The CDR3 runs to 14 residues. Full variable domain (outside the CDR3, taken from reference TRBV30 and TRBJ1-1): SQTIHQWPATLVQPVGSPLSLECTVEGTSNPNLYWYRQAAGRGLQLLFYSVGIGQISSEVPQNLSASRPQDRQFILSSKKLLLSDSGFYLCAWKGRGRGTEAFFGQGTRLTVV.

With regard to this clone: The same CDR3 can be traced to other DNA sequences in this sample. The J gene is TRBJ2-1, the V gene TRBV9; 10 nucleotides agree with TRBD2. V lost 0 bases and J lost 5; bases outside the gene matches: 2. CDR3 length: 15 residues. Germline V gives CDR1 SGDLS, CDR2 YYNGEE. CDR3 protein: CASSVGLAGDNEQFF. CDR3 sequence (DNA): TGTGCCAGCAGCGTAGGGCTAGCGGGGGACAATGAGCAGTTCTTC.

This clone was detected once. The gene calls are TRBV10-3 and TRBJ1-2; D is unclear. CDR3 length: 14 residues. The V gene lost 0 bases and the J gene lost 4 bases, with 9 bases spanning the gap. CDR1 is ENHRY and CDR2 is SYGVKD in the germline V gene. CDR3 in amino acids: CAISESVSLYGYTF. CDR3 in DNA: TGTGCCATCAGTGAGTCCGTCTCCCTCTATGGCTACACCTTC.

This chain connects TRBV18 to TRBJ2-5; D unclear. Trimming removed 2 bases from V and 1 base from J, with 8 bases in between. There are 14 residues in the CDR3. Per germline, CDR1 KGHSH and CDR2 LQKENI. The CDR3 nucleotides read TGTGCCAGCTCACCAATCCAGTCCCAAGAGACCCAGTACTTC. Translating it yields CASSPIQSQETQYF.

The chain has TRBV6-5 and TRBJ2-1; 10 bases are shared with TRBD1. Germline-derived CDR1 and CDR2 are MNHEY and SVGAGI. J was trimmed by 4 bases and V by 6 bases; bases with no gene match: 6. The CDR3 contains 15 residues. CDR3 sequence: CASSRGQGGYNEQFF. The CDR3 DNA follows: TGTGCCAGCAGCCGCGGACAGGGGGGATACAATGAGCAGTTCTTC.

This chain joins TRBV27 and TRBJ1-6, with a possible D match to TRBD1 (5 bases). CDR3 length: 16 residues. The V and J ends lost 9 bases and 6 bases respectively, with 21 bases between them. Germline V gene lookup returns CDR1 MNHEY and CDR2 SMNVEV (reference sequence). The chain's CDR3 is CASRFGLPGGNSPLHF. The CDR3, as DNA: TGTGCCAGTAGATTCGGGCTTCCCGGGGGTAATTCACCCCTCCACTTT.